The present entry profiles one T cell receptor (beta chain) with its context. Its antigen has not been determined. The sample holds no much larger clone one base away, and base qualities are not on file. TCRbeta CDR3 regions were amplified from genomic DNA using the immunoSEQ Assay, a bias-controlled multiplex PCR. The authors processed their data as follows. Nucleated cell counts per sample were estimated from amplification of reference gene primers within the assay. To quantify the absolute abundance of each unique TCRbeta CDR3 rearrangement, sequence reads were collapsed and filtered. For each sample, productive Simpson clonality was calculated by taking the square root of Simpson's diversity index across productive rearrangements. TCRdb stores this immuneACCESS table with in-frame sequences only. Part of the clones is absent; in the studies checked, under half of the shortfall reflects unresolved V genes, and no reason is known for the rest. The D gene and trimming were derived from the DNA, and the V and J assignments and clone size from that table. This sample is represented by about 91,000 clones; roughly 71% of them were singletons. The ten largest clones capture approximately 9.3% of the sample.

Each collaborating institution followed its own protocols to collect whole blood in K2EDTA tubes. For TCRbeta analysis, collaborators shipped samples as frozen whole blood, isolated PBMCs, or DNA extracted from either of those sample types. CDR1 and CDR2 are read off the germline V gene as SGHAT and FQNNGV. The germline V and J ends show losses of 1 base and 9 bases respectively, and no gene match explains 11 bases of the junction. From cysteine to phenylalanine, the CDR3 is 17 amino acids long. Just the 51-base CDR3 DNA is kept, in frame starting at base 1. This specimen belongs to a study of blood T cell repertoires in COVID-19 (dated by TCRdb to 2020 to 2021). Study-wide context: Collaborator samples came from the United States, Italy and Spain and covered acute and convalescent phases of COVID-19. The prospective study material was composed of cDNA or gDNA derived from T cells, B-cell-depleted T cells, or PBMCs. A de-identified subject ID, COVID-19 status, age in years and sex were almost always included in the sample metadata. Where HLA class I and class II types were available, the types were taken from metadata supplied by the sample provider, not from assay-based typing. The repertoires were released in a freely available public database meant as a resource for research on the immune response to SARS-CoV-2. The samples were drawn from the first 160 participants of the ongoing ImmuneRACE study and from 950 to 1,500 subjects provided by 6 global collaborators. Subjects who had been exposed to COVID-19, were actively infected with it, or had recovered from it provided the deeply sampled blood TCRbeta repertoires that made up the dataset.

On the study overall, not on this receptor specifically: Clinical and demographic metadata were provided uncurated, with the amount varying by source and participant.

This TCR came from a woman aged 80 or over with acute or convalescent COVID-19. The chain is made from TRBV11-2 and TRBJ1-6; 8 bases in between match TRBD1. The sample consisted of peripheral blood. Read as DNA, the sequence is TGTGCCAGCAGCTTAGGGGGGACAGGCCCGTTTAGTTCACCCCTCCACTTT. This sequence encodes CASSLGGTGPFSSPLHF.